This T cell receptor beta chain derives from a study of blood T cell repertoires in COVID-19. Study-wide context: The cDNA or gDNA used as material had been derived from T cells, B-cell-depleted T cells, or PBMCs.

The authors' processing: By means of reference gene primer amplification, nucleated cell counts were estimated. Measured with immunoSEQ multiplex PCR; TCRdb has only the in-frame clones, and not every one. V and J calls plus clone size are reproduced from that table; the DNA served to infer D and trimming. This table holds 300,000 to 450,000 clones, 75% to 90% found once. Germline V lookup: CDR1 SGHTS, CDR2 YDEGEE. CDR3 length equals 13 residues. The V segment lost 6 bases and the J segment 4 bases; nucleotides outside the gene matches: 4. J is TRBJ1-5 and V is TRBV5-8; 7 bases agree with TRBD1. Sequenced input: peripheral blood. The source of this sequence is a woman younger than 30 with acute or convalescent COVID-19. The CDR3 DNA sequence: TGTGCCAGCAACCGGGACAGTAATCAGCCCCAGCATTTT. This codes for CASNRDSNQPQHF.